The 23 T cell receptor beta chains below were found in one sample sequenced in a study of a mutant IDH1 vaccine in newly diagnosed glioma. The time point was: week 47, end of study. The vaccine gave 300 ug of a 20-mer mutant IDH1 peptide subcutaneously per dose. These TCRs are of unknown antigen specificity. Profiled with immunoSEQ multiplex PCR; TCRdb holds only in-frame clones, not every one. The repertoire consists of approximately 100,000 clones, with about 90% occurring once and the leading ten covering 0.6% to 0.95%. The sequences come from PBMCs, collected from a glioma patient whose treatment included an IDH1 peptide vaccine. These receptors originate from a woman in her 50s with glioma.

This clone was found once. The CDR3 nucleotides read TGTGCCAGCAGCTTATTGACTTCCTACAATGAGCAGTTCTTC. This encodes CASSLLTSYNEQFF. The chain recombines TRBV7-8 with TRBJ2-1; D unclear. The CDR3 length is 14 residues. Germline loops: CDR1 SGHVS, CDR2 FQNEAQ. The V gene lost 2 bases and the J gene lost 1 base, with 6 bases spanning the gap.

The chain links TRBV10-3 to TRBJ1-4; D is possibly TRBD1 (6 bases). In germline, CDR1 is ENHRY, CDR2 SYGVKD. This CDR3 contains 15 residues. Trimming removed 2 bases at V and 5 bases at J, with 12 bases between. CDR3 protein: CAISEPDRRNEKLFF. CDR3 coding DNA: TGTGCCATCAGTGAGCCAGACAGGAGAAATGAAAAACTGTTTTTT.

V is TRBV6-5 and J is TRBJ2-7; 11 nucleotides line up with TRBD2. V shed 0 bases and J 4 bases; nucleotides not matched to a gene: 2. CDR1 is MNHEY, CDR2 SVGAGI, per germline. The CDR3 has 15 amino acids. The CDR3 region is CASSYSLAGVYEQYF. The CDR3 DNA reads as TGTGCCAGCAGTTACTCACTAGCGGGGGTATACGAGCAGTACTTC.

The chain links TRBV7-9 to TRBJ2-5; 10 nucleotides match TRBD2. Germline V CDR1 and CDR2: SEHNR, FQNEAQ (reference sequence). This CDR3 has 16 amino acids. V was clipped by 2 bases and J by 2 bases; unmatched bases: 5. This chain's CDR3 is CASSLTLAGDQETQYF. CDR3 nucleotide sequence: TGTGCCAGCAGCTTAACCCTAGCGGGAGATCAAGAGACCCAGTACTTC.

This chain connects TRBV19 to TRBJ1-1, with 11 bases lining up with TRBD1. The CDR3 sequence is 15 residues long. Germline V CDR1 and CDR2: LNHDA, SQIVND (reference sequence). V shed 5 bases and J 5 bases; nucleotides not matched to a gene: 7. CDR3 loop: CASSPRTGGRTEAFF. The DNA for the CDR3 is TGTGCCAGTAGTCCTAGGACAGGGGGCCGGACTGAAGCTTTCTTT. Complete variable domain (other parts from reference TRBV19 and TRBJ1-1): DGGITQSPKYLFRKEGQNVTLSCEQNLNHDAMYWYRQDPGQGLRLIYYSQIVNDFQKGDIAEGYSVSREKKESFPLTVTSAQKNPTAFYLCASSPRTGGRTEAFFGQGTRLTVV.

This clone was counted once. V usage is TRBV7-9 and J usage is TRBJ2-2; 7 nucleotides match TRBD2. V lost 5 bases and J lost 7; bases outside the gene matches: 10. This CDR3 spans 15 amino acids. Germline V lookup: CDR1 SEHNR, CDR2 FQNEAQ (reference sequence). As DNA, the CDR3 is TGTGCCAGCAGCCGAACGACTAGCTCTAACGGGGAGCTGTTTTTT. Its translation is CASSRTTSSNGELFF.

This chain uses TRBV5-4 with TRBJ2-1; 8 bases are shared with TRBD2. The V segment lost 0 bases and the J segment 4 bases; nucleotides outside the gene matches: 6. The CDR3 spans 16 residues. From germline, CDR1 is SGHNT and CDR2 YYREEE (reference sequence). The CDR3 loop is CASSLGSSGIYNEQFF. The CDR3 DNA follows: TGTGCCAGCAGCTTGGGTAGTAGCGGGATTTACAATGAGCAGTTCTTC.

The V call is TRBV28, the J call TRBJ2-3, with D hard to call. V gave up 3 bases and J gave up 2 bases, with 9 bases separating them. This CDR3 region has 14 residues. Germline V CDR1 and CDR2: MDHEN, SYDVKM. The CDR3 loop reads CASSLPTDTDTQYF. CDR3 DNA sequence: TGTGCCAGCAGTTTGCCTACCGACACAGATACGCAGTATTTT. The full variable domain, its missing parts supplied by reference TRBV28 and TRBJ2-3, is DVKVTQSSRYLVKRTGEKVFLECVQDMDHENMFWYRQDPGLGLRLIYFSYDVKMKEKGDIPEGYSVSREKKERFSLILESASTNQTSMYLCASSLPTDTDTQYFGPGTRLTVL.

This chain links TRBV29-1 with TRBJ2-5; TRBD1 is a possible D gene (6 bases). CDR1 is SQVTM, CDR2 ANQGSEA, per germline. The CDR3 loop spans 13 amino acids. V was pared by 6 bases and J by 1 base, with 12 bases between. The DNA for the CDR3 is TGCAGCGTAGAAAGGGGGACCCAAGAGACCCAGTACTTC. Its protein product is CSVERGTQETQYF.

V and J are TRBV30 and TRBJ2-5, with D tentatively TRBD2 (5 bases). Germline V lookup: CDR1 GTSNPN, CDR2 SVGIG (reference sequence). This CDR3 has 14 amino acids. V lost 1 base, J lost 4 bases, and 13 bases lay in between. CDR3 nucleotides: TGTGCCTGGAGTGAACTAGTTGTTGGAGAGACCCAGTACTTC. Translation: CAWSELVVGETQYF.

This sequence joins TRBV5-1 and TRBJ2-5, with 9 positions matching TRBD1. In germline, CDR1 is SGHRS, CDR2 YFSETQ. This CDR3 has 14 amino acids. V shed 4 bases, J shed 4 bases, and the junction held 5 bases outside the gene matches. The CDR3 spells CASSPGQGGETQYF. CDR3 sequence (DNA): TGCGCCAGCAGCCCGGGACAGGGTGGAGAGACCCAGTACTTC.

The chain couples TRBV5-1 to TRBJ2-7, with TRBD1 as a possible D gene (5 bases). This CDR3 has 14 amino acids. Germline V lookup: CDR1 SGHRS, CDR2 YFSETQ. V was shortened by 0 bases and J by 4 bases, with 11 bases between the two germline ends. The CDR3 sequence is CASSLGVRTYEQYF. CDR3 bases: TGCGCCAGCAGCTTGGGTGTGCGGACATACGAGCAGTACTTC.

The rearrangement uses TRBV5-1 and TRBJ2-7; the match to TRBD1 covers 7 bases. CDR1 and CDR2 (germline): SGHRS, YFSETQ. The CDR3 length is 13 residues. J was trimmed by 3 bases and V by 1 base; bases with no gene match: 1. The chain's CDR3 is CASSLRQGYEQYF. CDR3 coding DNA: TGCGCCAGCAGCTTGAGACAGGGCTACGAGCAGTACTTC.

V is TRBV10-3 and J is TRBJ2-3; D remains unclear. The CDR3 length is 14 residues. The V gene's germline CDR1 is ENHRY and CDR2 SYGVKD. Between the trimmed V and J ends, which lost 2 bases and 6 bases, there was a span of 12 bases. In nucleotides, the CDR3 is TGTGCCATCAGTGAGGTGGCAGGACGGGATACGCAGTATTTT. Amino acids: CAISEVAGRDTQYF.

The rearrangement links TRBV5-1 to TRBJ2-5; 13 nucleotides line up with TRBD2. The length of the CDR3 is 15 residues. The junction had 9 bases not matched to a gene; V was cut back by 4 bases and J by 9 bases. Germline values: CDR1 SGHRS, CDR2 YFSETQ. The CDR3 is CASSRAGTSGVAQYF. The CDR3 DNA reads as TGCGCCAGCAGCAGGGCCGGGACTAGCGGGGTGGCCCAGTACTTC.

The chain carries TRBV15 and TRBJ2-3; D is possibly TRBD1 or TRBD2 (6 bases each). Looked up from germline, CDR1 is LNHNV and CDR2 is YYDKDF (reference sequence). The V and J ends lost 4 bases and 6 bases respectively, with 17 bases between them. This CDR3 is 15 amino acids long. The CDR3 protein is CATSMDNPGADTQYF. DNA for the CDR3: TGTGCCACCAGCATGGACAACCCGGGGGCGGATACGCAGTATTTT.

V is TRBV6-1 and J is TRBJ1-4, with 8 bases fitting TRBD1. Germline CDR1 reads MNHNS; CDR2 reads SASEGT. After removal of 4 bases from V and 8 bases from J, the junction contained 9 bases not matched to a gene. The CDR3 is made up of 15 amino acids. The CDR3 region is CASSVSGTGGEKLFF. CDR3 nucleotide sequence: TGTGCCAGCAGTGTCTCCGGGACAGGCGGGGAAAAACTGTTTTTT.

This clone has a single count. This sequence joins TRBV28 and TRBJ2-7, with 7 bases aligning to TRBD1. J was trimmed by 0 bases and V by 6 bases; bases with no gene match: 8. Germline lookup yields CDR1 MDHEN and CDR2 SYDVKM. The CDR3 contains 15 residues. As DNA, the CDR3 is TGTGCCAGCAGCCCTGGGACAGAGAGCTCCTACGAGCAGTACTTC. Protein product: CASSPGTESSYEQYF.

V and J are TRBV4-1 and TRBJ2-5; TRBD1 matches at 7 bases. Germline CDR1 and CDR2: MGHRA and YSYEKL. The CDR3 sequence is 14 residues long. J lost 4 bases, V lost 3 bases, and 5 bases had no gene match. CDR3 in DNA: TGCGCCAGCAGCCACAACAGGGGTGGAGAGACCCAGTACTTC. The encoded protein is CASSHNRGGETQYF.

The genes are TRBV5-1 and TRBJ2-3, with D tentatively TRBD1 or TRBD2 (5 bases each). The CDR3 loop spans 17 amino acids. Germline V CDR1 and CDR2: SGHRS, YFSETQ. V shed 4 bases and J shed 6 bases, with 24 bases lying between them. The CDR3 here is CASSPDTGPKRGDTQYF. The CDR3 DNA follows: TGCGCCAGCAGCCCCGACACGGGGCCTAAAAGAGGGGATACGCAGTATTTT.

This rearrangement joins TRBV27 to TRBJ2-5, with D possibly being TRBD1 (5 bases). Trimming removed 0 bases from V and 5 bases from J, with 10 bases in between. CDR3 length: 14 residues. Germline CDR1 reads MNHEY; CDR2 reads SMNVEV (reference sequence). The CDR3 loop is CASSLSSRVETQYF. The CDR3, as DNA: TGTGCCAGCAGTTTATCCTCCAGGGTGGAGACCCAGTACTTC.

The chain recombines TRBV9 with TRBJ2-3, with 7 positions matching TRBD2. The CDR3 length is 15 residues. CDR1 and CDR2 (germline): SGDLS, YYNGEE. V lost 2 bases to trimming and J lost 6 bases; unmatched junction nucleotides: 9. The CDR3 DNA follows: TGTGCCAGCAGCGTTGGGGGGGTGAGCGGTGATACGCAGTATTTT. It codes for CASSVGGVSGDTQYF.

The rearrangement uses TRBV29-1 and TRBJ2-7; perhaps TRBD2 as D (6 bases). Germline lookup yields CDR1 SQVTM and CDR2 ANQGSEA. The CDR3 runs 14 residues. Trimming cost V 5 bases and J 5 bases, with 19 bases left between them. CDR3 loop: CSVLARGRRNEQYF. The CDR3 DNA reads TGCAGCGTTCTAGCGCGAGGGAGGCGGAACGAGCAGTACTTC.